A single sample is the source of the 10 T cell receptor beta chains below, sequenced in a study of shared clonotypes between healthy human individuals (dated by TCRdb to about 2020). The protocol used for the library was the immunoSEQ multiplex PCR assay. TCRdb's version of the immuneACCESS table is confined to in-frame rearrangements and falls short of the full clone set. An unresolved V gene accounts for under half of the shortfall where checked; the remainder is of unknown origin. Within this sample are fewer than 600,000 clones, with roughly 79% of them counted one time only. About 12% of the sample rests with the top ten. What was sequenced was PBMCs. All receptors derive from a woman aged 35 to 49 in good health. Some clones in this sample may be carry-over from other donors' samples.

This clone appeared a few times. The genes are TRBV28 and TRBJ2-1; D is undetermined. Germline assignment: CDR1 MDHEN and CDR2 SYDVKM. V was clipped by 5 bases and J by 7 bases, with 9 bases between them. The CDR3 is 12 amino acids. Here the CDR3 reads CASSARRNEQFF. In nucleotides, the CDR3 is TGTGCCAGCAGTGCCCGTAGAAATGAGCAGTTCTTC.

The J gene is TRBJ1-4, the V gene TRBV5-1; TRBD1 might be the D (6 bases). This CDR3 contains 14 residues. CDR1 and CDR2 from the germline V gene are SGHRS and YFSETQ. Trimming removed 4 bases at V and 7 bases at J, with 14 bases between. CDR3 amino acids: CASSPEQGVEKLFF. For the CDR3, the DNA is TGCGCCAGCAGCCCGGAACAGGGTGTTGAAAAACTGTTTTTT.

This chain links TRBV2 with TRBJ1-5, with 9 bases fitting TRBD1. The CDR3 runs to 13 residues. The junction had 3 bases not matched to a gene; V was cut back by 7 bases and J by 5 bases. Germline loops: CDR1 SNHLY, CDR2 FYNNEI. The CDR3 reads CASNRQGDQPQHF. In nucleotides, the CDR3 is TGTGCCAGCAACCGACAGGGGGATCAGCCCCAGCATTTT.

This chain links TRBV5-1 with TRBJ1-3, with unresolved D. V dropped 0 bases and J dropped 0 bases, with 10 bases sitting between them. The CDR3 length is 16 residues. Germline assignment: CDR1 SGHRS and CDR2 YFSETQ. The CDR3 is CASSLEPKGSGNTIYF. The CDR3 region has the DNA TGCGCCAGCAGCTTGGAGCCGAAGGGCTCTGGAAACACCATATATTTT.

In regard to this clone: Other nucleotide sequences in the sample specify the same CDR3. The chain links TRBV5-1 to TRBJ2-3; TRBD2 matches 7 bases. V lost 2 bases to trimming and J lost 0 bases; unmatched junction nucleotides: 0. This CDR3 has 14 amino acids. CDR1 SGHRS and CDR2 YFSETQ come from the germline V gene. Here the CDR3 DNA reads TGCGCCAGCAGCTTAGCGGGGAGCACAGATACGCAGTATTTT. Translating gives CASSLAGSTDTQYF.

V is TRBV23-1 and J is TRBJ2-7; TRBD2 agrees at 9 bases. TRBV23-1 is an ORF; its function is uncertain. The CDR3 covers 22 residues. The V gene end was trimmed by 6 bases and the J gene end by 6 bases; junction bases not matched to a gene: 33. CDR3 sequence (DNA): TGCGCCAGCAGCCTCCGGGGCATCGGCTGCGGGAGGGCGAGTCCCAAAAACGGCGAGCAGTACTTC. This translates into CASSLRGIGCGRASPKNGEQYF.

The chain recombines TRBV6-1 with TRBJ2-5; 9 bases match TRBD2. Germline CDR1 MNHNS, CDR2 SASEGT. V gave up 0 bases and J gave up 5 bases; unmatched junction bases: 4. This CDR3 comprises 15 residues. CDR3 nucleotides: TGTGCCAGCAGTGAAGCGTGGGCGGGAGGGGAGACCCAGTACTTC. It translates to CASSEAWAGGETQYF.

The CDR3 region is CASRPLLAGGYNEQFF. The CDR3 coding sequence is TGTGCCAGTAGACCCCTTTTAGCGGGAGGCTACAATGAGCAGTTCTTC. The chain employs TRBV19 and TRBJ2-1, with 10 bases aligning to TRBD2. The CDR3 has 16 amino acids. The V gene's germline CDR1 is LNHDA and CDR2 SQIVND (reference sequence). V lost 6 bases, J lost 3 bases, and 8 bases stayed unmatched. The full variable domain, rest sourced from reference TRBV19 and TRBJ2-1, is DGGITQSPKYLFRKEGQNVTLSCEQNLNHDAMYWYRQDPGQGLRLIYYSQIVNDFQKGDIAEGYSVSREKKESFPLTVTSAQKNPTAFYLCASRPLLAGGYNEQFFGPGTRLTVL.

The chain has TRBV6-1 and TRBJ1-1; TRBD1 matches at 7 bases. The CDR3 has 14 amino acids. J was trimmed by 0 bases and V by 5 bases; bases with no gene match: 3. Looked up from germline, CDR1 is MNHNS and CDR2 is SASEGT. The CDR3, as DNA: TGTGCCAGCAGTATGGGACAGTTGAACACTGAAGCTTTCTTT. Protein sequence: CASSMGQLNTEAFF.

This rearrangement joins TRBV7-9 to TRBJ2-7; possibly TRBD1 or TRBD2 for D (5 bases each). This CDR3 has 17 amino acids. Trimming removed 5 bases at V and 2 bases at J, with 22 bases between. Per the germline V gene, CDR1 is SEHNR and CDR2 is FQNEAQ (reference sequence). The CDR3 bases are TGTGCCAGCAGCCGGGGCATAGTGAGCGGACGCCCCTACGAGCAGTACTTC. Residues: CASSRGIVSGRPYEQYF. The complete variable domain, with remaining parts taken from reference TRBV7-9 and TRBJ2-7, reads DTGVSQNPRHKITKRGQNVTFRCDPISEHNRLYWYRQTLGQGPEFLTYFQNEAQLEKSRLLSDRFSAERPKGSFSTLEIQRTEQGDSAMYLCASSRGIVSGRPYEQYFGPGTRLTVT.